These T cell receptor beta chains were read from a single sample in a study of OX40 agonist ivuxolimab in advanced cancers. The repertoire was sequenced with immunoSEQ multiplex PCR; TCRdb's copy has only in-frame clones and lacks some. This table holds some 95,000 clones, over 75% found once. The specimen was CD4+ or CD8+ T cells sorted from blood, collected in a trial of the OX40 agonist ivuxolimab. These receptors came from an adult with an advanced solid tumor such as melanoma, head and neck, liver or kidney cancer. Both conserved end residues are part of each CDR3. A D gene is named only where the DNA matches it firmly. Clone size is given for some rows only: seen once, a few or many times, or a class if the clone is expanded.

j_gene: TRBJ1-1; v_gene: TRBV14; len: 15; abundance: .; d_gene: .; CDR3nt: TGTGCCAGCAGCCACCCGGCTTCTTTTCACACTGAAGCTTTCTTT; CDR3aa: CASSHPASFHTEAFF
j_gene: TRBJ1-2; v_gene: TRBV6-5; len: 13; abundance: .; d_gene: .; CDR3nt: TGTGCCAGCAGTAAAGCGAGGTACTATGGCTACACCTTC; CDR3aa: CASSKARYYGYTF
j_gene: TRBJ1-5; v_gene: TRBV9; len: 13; abundance: .; d_gene: .; CDR3nt: TGTGCCAGCAGCCGGACAGTCAGTCAGCCCCAGCATTTT; CDR3aa: CASSRTVSQPQHF
j_gene: TRBJ2-3; v_gene: TRBV10-3; len: 14; abundance: .; d_gene: TRBD1; CDR3nt: TGTGCCATCAGCGAAGGCCAGGGGGCAGATACGCAGTATTTT; CDR3aa: CAISEGQGADTQYF
j_gene: TRBJ2-5; v_gene: TRBV7-9; len: 15; abundance: .; d_gene: .; CDR3nt: TGTGCCAGCAGCCCCCGGAGGGTTTCCCAAGAGACCCAGTACTTC; CDR3aa: CASSPRRVSQETQYF
j_gene: TRBJ1-3; v_gene: TRBV6-6; len: 16; abundance: .; d_gene: TRBD1; CDR3nt: TGTGCCAGCAGTACCCGACAGGGAAGCTCTGGAAACACCATATATTTT; CDR3aa: CASSTRQGSSGNTIYF
j_gene: TRBJ1-2; v_gene: TRBV4-1; len: 14; abundance: .; d_gene: TRBD1; CDR3nt: TGCGCCAGCAGCCCGGACAGGTTTTCTAATGGCTACACCTTC; CDR3aa: CASSPDRFSNGYTF
j_gene: TRBJ2-4; v_gene: TRBV6-1; len: 19; abundance: .; d_gene: .; CDR3nt: TGTGCCAGCAGTGAAGCGGGGTGGGTTAGGGCCTCCCCCCGGAACATTCAGTACTTC; CDR3aa: CASSEAGWVRASPRNIQYF
j_gene: TRBJ2-5; v_gene: TRBV27; len: 12; abundance: .; d_gene: TRBD2; CDR3nt: TGTGCCAGCGGGGTACAGCGGGATGGGCAGTACTTC; CDR3aa: CASGVQRDGQYF
j_gene: TRBJ2-7; v_gene: TRBV7-2; len: 15; abundance: .; d_gene: TRBD1; CDR3nt: TGTGCCAGCAGCTACGCCCCGACAGGGCCCTACGAGCAGTACTTC; CDR3aa: CASSYAPTGPYEQYF
j_gene: TRBJ2-1; v_gene: TRBV7-9; len: 16; abundance: once; d_gene: TRBD2; CDR3nt: TGTGCCAGCAGTCTACACGGGCTAGCGGGAACGGATGAGCAGTTCTTC; CDR3aa: CASSLHGLAGTDEQFF
j_gene: TRBJ2-1; v_gene: TRBV19; len: 16; abundance: .; d_gene: .; CDR3nt: TGTGCCAGTAGTGTAATAGGCGGCACCTCCTACAATGAGCAGTTCTTC; CDR3aa: CASSVIGGTSYNEQFF
j_gene: TRBJ1-3; v_gene: TRBV5-4; len: 17; abundance: .; d_gene: .; CDR3nt: TGTGCCAGCAGCCAACCCACAGGGAGGCTTTCTGGAAACACCATATATTTT; CDR3aa: CASSQPTGRLSGNTIYF
j_gene: TRBJ2-2; v_gene: TRBV28; len: 14; abundance: .; d_gene: .; CDR3nt: TGTGCCAGCAGTTTAACGGAAGGGGGCGGGGAGCTGTTTTTT; CDR3aa: CASSLTEGGGELFF
j_gene: TRBJ1-1; v_gene: TRBV6-1; len: 14; abundance: .; d_gene: .; CDR3nt: TGTGCCACGACTACTACACAGGGTGGTAGTGAAGCTTTCTTT; CDR3aa: CATTTTQGGSEAFF
j_gene: TRBJ1-1; v_gene: TRBV11-3; len: 15; abundance: .; d_gene: .; CDR3nt: TGTGCCAGCAGCTCCCCTCGGCAGAAGAACACTGAAGCTTTCTTT; CDR3aa: CASSSPRQKNTEAFF
j_gene: TRBJ1-1; v_gene: TRBV28; len: 13; abundance: .; d_gene: .; CDR3nt: TGTGCCAGCAGCCTCCTAGGAAGGCCTGAAGCTTTCTTT; CDR3aa: CASSLLGRPEAFF
j_gene: TRBJ1-1; v_gene: TRBV5-6; len: 15; abundance: .; d_gene: TRBD1; CDR3nt: TGTGCCAGCAGCAAAATAGGGACAGTGAACACTGAAGCTTTCTTT; CDR3aa: CASSKIGTVNTEAFF
j_gene: TRBJ2-7; v_gene: TRBV7-9; len: 14; abundance: .; d_gene: .; CDR3nt: TGTGCCAGCAGCCAAGGGACGCCTCCCTACGAGCAGTACTTC; CDR3aa: CASSQGTPPYEQYF
j_gene: TRBJ2-7; v_gene: TRBV19; len: 15; abundance: .; d_gene: TRBD2; CDR3nt: TGTGCCAGTAGTGCGGGACTAGCGGGAGTCAGCGAGCAGTACTTC; CDR3aa: CASSAGLAGVSEQYF
j_gene: TRBJ1-6; v_gene: TRBV13; len: 15; abundance: .; d_gene: .; CDR3nt: TGTGCCAGCAGGCCAGGGTCCTCCTATAATTCACCCCTCCACTTT; CDR3aa: CASRPGSSYNSPLHF
j_gene: TRBJ2-7; v_gene: TRBV11-2; len: 17; abundance: once; d_gene: TRBD2; CDR3nt: TGTGCCAGCAGCGCAGGACTAGCGGGAGGGGGGGCCTACGAGCAGTACTTC; CDR3aa: CASSAGLAGGGAYEQYF
j_gene: TRBJ2-7; v_gene: TRBV4-1; len: 16; abundance: .; d_gene: TRBD1; CDR3nt: TGCGCCAGCAGCCAAGCCCCGGGACAGGGGGCCTACGAGCAGTACTTC; CDR3aa: CASSQAPGQGAYEQYF
j_gene: TRBJ1-2; v_gene: TRBV6-5; len: 10; abundance: few; d_gene: .; CDR3nt: TGTGCCAGCAGCCCATATGGCTACACCTTC; CDR3aa: CASSPYGYTF
j_gene: TRBJ2-3; v_gene: TRBV5-8; len: 13; abundance: once; d_gene: .; CDR3nt: TGTGCCAGCAGCTTAGGGAGGTTAAATACGCAGTATTTT; CDR3aa: CASSLGRLNTQYF
j_gene: TRBJ2-7; v_gene: TRBV5-6; len: 18; abundance: .; d_gene: .; CDR3nt: TGTGCCAGCAGCTTGGTCAGTTTGTCGGCGGACGTCTTTGAGGAGCAGTACTTC; CDR3aa: CASSLVSLSADVFEEQYF
j_gene: TRBJ2-5; v_gene: TRBV2; len: 12; abundance: .; d_gene: .; CDR3nt: TGTGCCAGCAGTTGGTCCCTGGGGGAGCAGTACTTC; CDR3aa: CASSWSLGEQYF
j_gene: TRBJ2-5; v_gene: TRBV19; len: 11; abundance: .; d_gene: .; CDR3nt: TGTGCCAGTAGTAGGGGACCCCTGATGTACTTC; CDR3aa: CASSRGPLMYF
j_gene: TRBJ2-7; v_gene: TRBV5-8; len: 12; abundance: .; d_gene: .; CDR3nt: TGTGCCAGCAGCTTGGACAGTAACGAGCAGTACTTC; CDR3aa: CASSLDSNEQYF
j_gene: TRBJ2-3; v_gene: TRBV27; len: 13; abundance: .; d_gene: .; CDR3nt: TGTGCCAGCAGACGGGGGCCCACAGATACGCAGTATTTT; CDR3aa: CASRRGPTDTQYF
j_gene: TRBJ1-1; v_gene: TRBV12-2; len: 22; abundance: .; d_gene: .; CDR3nt: TGTGCAAGTCGCTTAGTCCGAGGGGGTGACGAGGACAGGGCGGCACCCTTCACTGAAGCTTTCTTT; CDR3aa: CASRLVRGGDEDRAAPFTEAFF
j_gene: TRBJ1-2; v_gene: TRBV6-1; len: 12; abundance: few; d_gene: .; CDR3nt: TGTGCCAGCAGTAGGACTTTCTATGGCTACACCTTC; CDR3aa: CASSRTFYGYTF
j_gene: TRBJ2-1; v_gene: TRBV7-8; len: 16; abundance: .; d_gene: TRBD2; CDR3nt: TGTGCCAGCAGCTTCCACTATAGCGGGAGCGGAAATGAGCAGTTCTTC; CDR3aa: CASSFHYSGSGNEQFF
j_gene: TRBJ2-7; v_gene: TRBV10-3; len: 11; abundance: .; d_gene: .; CDR3nt: TGTGCCATCAGTGGGGCCTACGAGCAGTACTTC; CDR3aa: CAISGAYEQYF
j_gene: TRBJ1-1; v_gene: TRBV6-6; len: 13; abundance: .; d_gene: .; CDR3nt: TGTGCCAGCCTTAAGAAGGTGAACACTGAAGCTTTCTTT; CDR3aa: CASLKKVNTEAFF